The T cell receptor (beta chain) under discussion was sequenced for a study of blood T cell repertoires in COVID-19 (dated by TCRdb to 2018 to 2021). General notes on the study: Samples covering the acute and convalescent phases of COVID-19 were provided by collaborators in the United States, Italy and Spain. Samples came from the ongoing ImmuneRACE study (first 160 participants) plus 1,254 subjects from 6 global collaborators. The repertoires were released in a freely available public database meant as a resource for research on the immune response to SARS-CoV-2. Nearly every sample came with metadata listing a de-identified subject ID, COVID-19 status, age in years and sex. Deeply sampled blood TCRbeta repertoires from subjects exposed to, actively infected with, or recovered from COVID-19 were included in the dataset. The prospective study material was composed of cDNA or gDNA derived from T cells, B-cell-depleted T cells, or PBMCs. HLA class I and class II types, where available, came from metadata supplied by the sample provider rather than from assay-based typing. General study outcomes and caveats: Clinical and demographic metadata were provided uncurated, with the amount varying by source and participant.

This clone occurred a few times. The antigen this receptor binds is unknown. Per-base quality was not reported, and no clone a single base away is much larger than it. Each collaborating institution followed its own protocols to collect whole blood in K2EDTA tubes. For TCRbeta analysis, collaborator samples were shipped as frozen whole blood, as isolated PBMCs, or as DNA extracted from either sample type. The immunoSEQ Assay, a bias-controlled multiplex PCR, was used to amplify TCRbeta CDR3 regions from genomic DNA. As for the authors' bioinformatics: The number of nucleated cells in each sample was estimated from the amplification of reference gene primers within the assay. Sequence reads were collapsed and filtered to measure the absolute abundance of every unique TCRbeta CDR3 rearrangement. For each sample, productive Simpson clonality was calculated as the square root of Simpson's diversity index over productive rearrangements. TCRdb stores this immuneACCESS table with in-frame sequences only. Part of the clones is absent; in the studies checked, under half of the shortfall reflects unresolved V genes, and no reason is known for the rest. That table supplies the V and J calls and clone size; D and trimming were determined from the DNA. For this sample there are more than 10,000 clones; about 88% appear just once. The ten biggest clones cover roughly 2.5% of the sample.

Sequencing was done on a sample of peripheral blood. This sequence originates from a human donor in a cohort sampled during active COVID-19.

This receptor carries the CDR3 CASDPTGDNEKLFF. The DNA sequence is TGCGCCAGCGACCCGACAGGGGATAATGAAAAACTGTTTTTT. Recombination joined TRBV5-1 with TRBJ1-4, with 8 bases matching TRBD1. CDR1 and CDR2 were assigned from the germline V gene as SGHRS and YFSETQ. From the cysteine through the phenylalanine, the CDR3 covers 14 amino acids. This entry keeps only the CDR3 DNA: 42 bases, framed from base 1. V is trimmed back by 7 bases and J by 4 bases, and the junction contains 6 bases that no gene match accounts for.